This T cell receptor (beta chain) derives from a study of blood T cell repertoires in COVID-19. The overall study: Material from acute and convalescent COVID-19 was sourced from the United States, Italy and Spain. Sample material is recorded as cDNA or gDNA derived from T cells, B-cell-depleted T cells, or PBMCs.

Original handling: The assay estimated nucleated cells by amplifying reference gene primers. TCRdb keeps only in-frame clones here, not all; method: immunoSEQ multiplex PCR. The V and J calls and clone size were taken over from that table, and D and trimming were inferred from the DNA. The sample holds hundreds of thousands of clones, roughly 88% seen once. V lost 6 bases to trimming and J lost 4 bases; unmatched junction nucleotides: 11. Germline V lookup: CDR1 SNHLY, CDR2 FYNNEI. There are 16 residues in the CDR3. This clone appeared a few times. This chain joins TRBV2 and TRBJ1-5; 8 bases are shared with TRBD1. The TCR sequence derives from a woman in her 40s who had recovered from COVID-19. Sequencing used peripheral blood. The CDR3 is CASSYSGTGLNQPQHF. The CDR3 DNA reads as TGTGCCAGCAGCTACTCCGGGACAGGCTTGAATCAGCCCCAGCATTTT.